Each of the 3 T cell receptor beta chains below was sequenced from the same sample in a study of CD8+CD57+ T cells in acquired aplastic anemia. Genomic DNA was employed as the template in profiling TCR beta VDJ and CDR3. One entry per CDR3 protein, called by TCRdb with MiXCR from the reads. The table lists hundreds of thousands of distinct CDR3 sequences, around 33% of them singletons, with 0.75% to 0.95% in the top ten. Those patients picked for sequencing had displayed CD8+CD57+ cell expansion on flow cytometry. The sequenced sample was sorted CD4+, CD8+, or CD8+CD57+ T cells (not recorded which) from PBMCs. These TCRs come from a human donor with aplastic anemia.

V and J are TRBV5-1 and TRBJ2-7; TRBD2 matches at 9 bases. Unmatched junction bases numbered 5, after V lost 0 bases and J lost 7 bases. The germline V gene has CDR1 SGHRS and CDR2 YFSETQ. The CDR3 consists of 14 residues. The CDR3 protein is CASSLALAGYEQYF. CDR3 DNA: TGCGCCAGCAGCTTGGCCCTAGCGGGGTATGAGCAGTACTTC.

The rearrangement uses TRBV30 and TRBJ2-7, with D possibly TRBD2 on 5 matching bases. V was cut by 2 bases and J by 6 bases, with 11 bases left in between. CDR1 and CDR2 from the germline V gene are GTSNPN and SVGIG (reference sequence). This CDR3 has 12 amino acids. This CDR3 reads CAWSRESGEQYF. In DNA, the CDR3 is TGTGCCTGGAGTAGGGAGTCGGGCGAGCAGTACTTC.

The gene calls are TRBV7-2 and TRBJ1-3, with D possibly matching TRBD1 (6 bases). V shed 3 bases and J shed 0 bases, with 9 bases lying between them. The CDR3 is 15 residues long. Germline CDR1 is SGHTA and CDR2 is FQGNSA. This CDR3 is CASSFVGGSGNTIYF. Here the CDR3 DNA reads TGTGCCAGCAGCTTTGTAGGGGGCTCTGGAAACACCATATATTTT.